The entry below describes one T cell receptor beta chain. The target antigen is unknown. Libraries were prepared by immunoSEQ multiplex PCR; TCRdb keeps only in-frame clonotypes and omits some of them. The sample includes over 150,000 clones, about 90% seen only once; the top ten take roughly 4.4%. This record comes from a study of T cell responses to AZD1222 COVID-19 vaccine. Study findings and constraints: Baseline seropositivity characterized only a handful of AZD1222 recipients. Among spike-specific TCRs, nearly half reportedly target unmutated variant regions.

Trimming pared 0 bases from V and 1 base from J, leaving 4 bases between. CDR1 is LNHDA, CDR2 SQIVND, per germline (reference sequence). The CDR3 is 15 residues long. This chain uses TRBV19 with TRBJ2-6; D unclear. The origin of this receptor is an adult in good health. Specimen: peripheral blood, collected on day 0 of MenACWY control vaccination. CDR3 nucleotide sequence: TGTGCCAGTAGTATAGAGCTATCTGGGGCCAACGTCCTGACTTTC. Protein sequence: CASSIELSGANVLTF.